The 18 T cell receptor beta chains below were found in one sample sequenced in a study of blood T cells in healthy people across ages. Alongside a J-beta primer mix, a sample-barcoded 5' primer served in a second PCR lasting about 6 to 11 cycles. TCRdb itself ran the 5' RACE reads through MiXCR, one entry per CDR3 protein. This table has some 550,000 distinct CDR3 sequences, 45% to 55% appearing once. Sequenced input: blood. The receptors were gathered from a man older than 75 in good health.

The V and J genes are TRBV5-1 and TRBJ2-5; 8 nucleotides match TRBD2. There are 15 residues in the CDR3. Germline CDR1 reads SGHRS; CDR2 reads YFSETQ. V dropped 1 base and J dropped 11; count of bases not matched to a gene: 13. The CDR3 coding sequence is TGCGCCAGCAGCTTGACGGGAGGGCCTACCCGTGAGCAGTACTTC. Its translation: CASSLTGGPTREQYF.

This rearrangement joins TRBV24-1 to TRBJ2-5; tentative D call: TRBD1 (7 bases). V was pared by 3 bases and J by 11 bases, with 48 bases between. CDR3 size: 24 residues. Germline CDR1 KGHDR, CDR2 SFDVKD. The CDR3 region is CATSDQTRTRAGGPRDSLYNEQYF. The CDR3 region has the DNA TGTGCCACCAGTGATCAAACCAGGACCCGGGCAGGGGGTCCAAGGGACTCCCTCTACAATGAGCAGTACTTC.

Concerning this clonotype itself: A much larger clone differs from this one at a single base, so this may be a read error. The V call is TRBV6-6, the J call TRBJ1-1; D is undetermined. Germline assignment: CDR1 MNHNY and CDR2 SVGAGI (reference sequence). The CDR3 length is 13 residues. This CDR3 is CASRLSANAEAFF. CDR3 nucleotides: TGTGCCAGCCGCCTGTCCGCGAACGCTGAAGCTTTCTTT.

The chain recombines TRBV20-1 with TRBJ2-5; D is unresolved. V lost 0 bases and J 4 bases, leaving 3 bases between the germline ends. The CDR3 consists of 11 residues. The V gene's germline CDR1 is DFQATT and CDR2 SNEGSKA (reference sequence). The CDR3 protein is CSARDTETQYF. DNA of the CDR3: TGCAGTGCTAGAGATACAGAGACCCAGTACTTC.

This clonotype appeared once. The chain uses TRBV27 and TRBJ2-7, with 10 nucleotides matching TRBD1. In germline, CDR1 is MNHEY, CDR2 SMNVEV (reference sequence). V was clipped by 3 bases and J by 5 bases; unmatched bases: 4. This CDR3 is built from 14 residues. As DNA, the CDR3 is TGTGCCAGCAGTTTTTCCGGGACAGGGGACGAGCAGTACTTC. Its translation is CASSFSGTGDEQYF.

This chain links TRBV11-2 with TRBJ2-2; unclear D gene. Trimming left V 1 base short and J 4 bases short, with 7 bases between. The CDR3 sequence is 14 residues long. The germline gives CDR1 SGHAT, CDR2 FQNNGV. The DNA of the CDR3 is TGTGCCAGCAGCTTAGCGAGGAGCACCGGGGAGCTGTTTTTT. This codes for CASSLARSTGELFF.

There are a few counts of this clonotype. This sequence joins TRBV9 and TRBJ2-1, with 13 bases matching TRBD2. CDR1 and CDR2 from the germline V gene are SGDLS and YYNGEE. This CDR3 comprises 15 residues. V gave up 0 bases and J gave up 8 bases; unmatched junction bases: 2. The CDR3 region has the DNA TGTGCCAGCAGCGTAGGACTAGCGGGAGGCCATGAGCAGTTCTTC. Translating gives CASSVGLAGGHEQFF.

This chain joins TRBV29-1 and TRBJ2-7; possibly TRBD2 for D (6 bases). The J call may be incorrect, as the DNA end agrees better with TRBJ2-5. Germline-derived CDR1 and CDR2 are SQVTM and ANQGSEA. The CDR3 runs to 11 residues. The CDR3 bases are TGCAGTTGGGGGGTTGCGGAGACCCAGTACTTC. It encodes CSWGVAETQYF.

This clonotype was seen a few times. The chain couples TRBV12-3 or TRBV12-4 to TRBJ2-3; D is tentatively TRBD1 or TRBD2 (6 bases each). The CDR3 runs to 16 residues. V shed 8 bases and J shed 1 base, with 19 bases lying between them. CDR3 amino acids: CASALTRGPRTDTQYF. In DNA form, the CDR3 reads TGTGCCAGCGCCCTAACCCGGGGGCCTCGCACAGATACGCAGTATTTT.

Comment on this clonotype: A clone one base away is much larger, so this may be a read error. This chain joins TRBV20-1 and TRBJ2-3; TRBD2 is a possible D gene (6 bases). Trimming cost V 5 bases and J 5 bases, with 11 bases left between them. The germline V gene has CDR1 DFQATT and CDR2 SNEGSKA (reference sequence). The CDR3 is 12 residues long. For the CDR3, the DNA is TGCAGTGCTTTCTTGGGGGGAGATACGCAGTATTTT. Protein: CSAFLGGDTQYF.

This clonotype was counted a single time. This chain joins TRBV5-8 and TRBJ2-3; 9 bases are a match to TRBD1. Germline CDR1 and CDR2: SGHTS and YDEGEE. The V gene end was trimmed by 2 bases and the J gene end by 4 bases; junction bases not matched to a gene: 2. The CDR3 extends over 14 amino acids. In nucleotides, the CDR3 is TGTGCCAGCAGCTTTACAGGGGGCCCAGATACGCAGTATTTT. The encoded protein is CASSFTGGPDTQYF.

This clonotype was seen a few times. The rearrangement links TRBV20-1 to TRBJ2-1, with 9 bases lining up with TRBD2. V shed 5 bases and J 4 bases; nucleotides not matched to a gene: 9. The V gene's germline CDR1 is DFQATT and CDR2 SNEGSKA (reference sequence). The CDR3 is made up of 15 amino acids. In nucleotides, the CDR3 is TGCAGTGCTGAAGTTAGCGGGAGCGAATACAATGAGCAGTTCTTC. It codes for CSAEVSGSEYNEQFF.

This clonotype was picked up many times. This chain joins TRBV20-1 and TRBJ2-1; D perhaps matches TRBD2 (6 bases). Trimming cost V 3 bases and J 7 bases, with 16 bases left between them. The CDR3 sequence is 14 residues long. Per the germline V gene, CDR1 is DFQATT and CDR2 is SNEGSKA (reference sequence). CDR3 amino acids: CSASPPGVLNEQFF. The CDR3, as DNA: TGCAGTGCTAGCCCCCCGGGGGTGTTAAATGAGCAGTTCTTC.

The chain employs TRBV28 and TRBJ1-5, with 10 bases matching TRBD1. V lost 2 bases to trimming and J lost 10 bases; unmatched junction nucleotides: 11. Germline CDR1 is MDHEN and CDR2 is SYDVKM. The CDR3 loop spans 16 amino acids. In DNA form, the CDR3 reads TGTGCCAGCAGTTTAGGAATGGGACAGGGGAAGATCCCCCAGCATTTT. Its translation: CASSLGMGQGKIPQHF.

This clonotype was seen ten or more times. The chain carries TRBV6-5 and TRBJ2-3; 9 bases are shared with TRBD1. This CDR3 contains 13 residues. Trimming took 7 bases from V and 3 from J; bases not matched to a gene: 2. Looked up from germline, CDR1 is MNHEY and CDR2 is SVGAGI. As DNA, the CDR3 is TGTGCCAGCAAAGGACAGGGGACAGATACGCAGTATTTT. It is translated as CASKGQGTDTQYF.

The V call is TRBV7-2, the J call TRBJ2-3; D might be TRBD2 (5 bases). In germline, CDR1 is SGHTA, CDR2 FQGNSA. This CDR3 contains 14 residues. Trimming left V 7 bases short and J 4 bases short, with 15 bases between. CDR3 amino acids: CASKKTPAADTQYF. In DNA, the CDR3 is TGTGCCAGCAAGAAGACACCAGCGGCAGATACGCAGTATTTT.

This clonotype was seen only a few times. The rearrangement uses TRBV4-3 and TRBJ1-1; 10 bases align to TRBD1. Germline V lookup: CDR1 LGHNA, CDR2 YSLEER. This CDR3 has 15 residues. J was trimmed by 1 base and V by 3 bases; bases with no gene match: 2. CDR3 in amino acids: CASSHRDRGNTEAFF. The DNA of the CDR3 is TGCGCCAGCAGCCACCGGGACAGGGGGAACACTGAAGCTTTCTTT.

This chain joins TRBV10-3 and TRBJ2-7, with D perhaps matching TRBD1 (6 bases). The CDR3 consists of 17 residues. Trimming removed 10 bases at V and 0 bases at J, with 25 bases between. Germline V gene sequence: CDR1 ENHRY, CDR2 SYGVKD. In DNA form, the CDR3 reads TGTGCCAACCGAAAAACCGCGCGGACAGTGAGCTCCTACGAGCAGTACTTC. Its translation is CANRKTARTVSSYEQYF.